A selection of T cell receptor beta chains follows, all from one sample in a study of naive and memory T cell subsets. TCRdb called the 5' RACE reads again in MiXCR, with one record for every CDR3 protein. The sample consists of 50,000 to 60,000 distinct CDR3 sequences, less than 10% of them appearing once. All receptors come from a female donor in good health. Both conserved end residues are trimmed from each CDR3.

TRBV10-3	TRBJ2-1	AISGGTSPYNEQF
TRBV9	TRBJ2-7	ASSPAGGWLY
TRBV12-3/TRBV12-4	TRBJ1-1	ASSFSFEAF
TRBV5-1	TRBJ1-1	ASSRNRGRTEAF
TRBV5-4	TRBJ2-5	ASSLGTTETQY
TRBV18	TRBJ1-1	ASSETSVLQGTEAF
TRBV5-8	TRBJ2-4	ASRLRGSINIQY
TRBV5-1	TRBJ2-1	ASSLVGGPREQF
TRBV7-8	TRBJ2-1	ASAPGLSSYNEQF
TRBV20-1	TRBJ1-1	SARDMNTEAF
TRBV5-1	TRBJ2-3	ASSSPTDTQY
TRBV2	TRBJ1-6	ASSDVNRGGYNSPLH
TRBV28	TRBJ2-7	ASRDGTGGAYEQY
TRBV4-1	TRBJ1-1	ASSQVGGADTEAF
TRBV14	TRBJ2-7	ASSQHFNEDEQY
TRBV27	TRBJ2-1	ASRVPGEGVNEQF
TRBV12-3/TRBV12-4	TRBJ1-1	ASSLLGDTEAF